This is a list of T cell receptor beta chains from one sample in a study of blood T cell repertoires in COVID-19. Some clones are missing from TCRdb's copy, which holds only in-frame ones; the method was immunoSEQ multiplex PCR. The top ten clones hold about 0.83% of a sample with approximately 340,000 clones, about nine tenths of them seen once. The sample was PBMCs or T cells enriched from blood (not recorded which). The receptors were gathered from a woman between 40 and 55 years old who had been exposed to COVID-19. Each CDR3 is given with its conserved first and last residue. The D gene is left open where the match is weak. For some rows the clone size is stated as once, few or many, or as a class when expanded; others skip it.

V gene: TRBV12-3/TRBV12-4
clone size: NA
D gene: NA
J gene: TRBJ1-5
CDR3 protein: CASSRRDQPQHF
CDR3 DNA: TGTGCCAGCTCCAGGAGGGATCAGCCCCAGCATTTT

V gene: TRBV28
clone size: NA
D gene: TRBD1
J gene: TRBJ1-2
CDR3 protein: CASSFGTGLSNNYGYTF
CDR3 DNA: TGTGCCAGCAGTTTCGGGACAGGCCTGAGTAATAACTATGGCTACACCTTC

V gene: TRBV6-7
clone size: NA
D gene: NA
J gene: TRBJ2-6
CDR3 protein: CARPPGSGANVLTF
CDR3 DNA: TGTGCCAGGCCCCCGGGGTCTGGGGCCAACGTCCTGACTTTC

V gene: TRBV19
clone size: NA
D gene: NA
J gene: TRBJ1-6
CDR3 protein: CASSSLAVNSPLHF
CDR3 DNA: TGTGCCAGTAGTTCCTTGGCGGTTAATTCACCCCTCCACTTT

V gene: TRBV10-1
clone size: NA
D gene: NA
J gene: TRBJ2-7
CDR3 protein: CASSEWSGNEQYF
CDR3 DNA: TGCGCCAGCAGTGAGTGGTCCGGGAACGAGCAGTACTTC

V gene: TRBV6-5
clone size: NA
D gene: NA
J gene: TRBJ2-3
CDR3 protein: CASSPLGGLTDTQYF
CDR3 DNA: TGTGCCAGCAGTCCACTTGGGGGCTTGACAGATACGCAGTATTTT

V gene: TRBV18
clone size: NA
D gene: TRBD1
J gene: TRBJ1-5
CDR3 protein: CASSAVGQGNQPQHF
CDR3 DNA: TGTGCCAGCTCAGCCGTGGGACAGGGTAACCAGCCCCAGCATTTT

V gene: TRBV19
clone size: NA
D gene: TRBD1
J gene: TRBJ2-7
CDR3 protein: CASSIRATRQGAFPYEQYF
CDR3 DNA: TGTGCCAGTAGTATCCGAGCAACACGACAGGGGGCGTTCCCCTACGAGCAGTACTTC

V gene: TRBV29-1
clone size: NA
D gene: TRBD2
J gene: TRBJ2-1
CDR3 protein: CSVEGAGVVRFF
CDR3 DNA: TGCAGCGTTGAAGGGGCGGGGGTCGTAAGGTTCTTC

V gene: TRBV30
clone size: NA
D gene: TRBD2
J gene: TRBJ2-3
CDR3 protein: CAWSPGGGGTDTQYF
CDR3 DNA: TGTGCCTGGTCCCCGGGCGGGGGGGGCACAGATACGCAGTATTTT

V gene: TRBV5-4
clone size: NA
D gene: NA
J gene: TRBJ2-3
CDR3 protein: CASSWADTQYF
CDR3 DNA: TGTGCCAGCAGCTGGGCCGATACGCAGTATTTT

V gene: TRBV7-8
clone size: NA
D gene: TRBD1
J gene: TRBJ1-1
CDR3 protein: CASSLEGGGTEAFF
CDR3 DNA: TGTGCCAGCAGCTTAGAAGGGGGCGGCACTGAAGCTTTCTTT

V gene: TRBV9
clone size: NA
D gene: NA
J gene: TRBJ2-5
CDR3 protein: CASSVGSVIVETQYF
CDR3 DNA: TGTGCCAGCAGCGTAGGGTCGGTGATCGTGGAGACCCAGTACTTC

V gene: TRBV13
clone size: NA
D gene: TRBD1
J gene: TRBJ1-3
CDR3 protein: CASSLAGGQAGNTIYF
CDR3 DNA: TGTGCCAGCAGCTTAGCTGGGGGACAGGCTGGAAACACCATATATTTT

V gene: TRBV25-1
clone size: NA
D gene: NA
J gene: TRBJ1-4
CDR3 protein: CASSELTSGELFF
CDR3 DNA: TGTGCCAGCAGTGAATTAACCTCGGGGGAACTGTTTTTT

V gene: TRBV5-4
clone size: NA
D gene: TRBD1
J gene: TRBJ1-6
CDR3 protein: CASSLGTGGTRNSPLHF
CDR3 DNA: TGTGCCAGCAGCTTGGGTACAGGGGGCACAAGGAATTCACCCCTCCACTTT

V gene: TRBV27
clone size: NA
D gene: NA
J gene: TRBJ1-4
CDR3 protein: CASCWQAGSEKLFF
CDR3 DNA: TGTGCCAGCTGCTGGCAGGCCGGGAGTGAAAAACTGTTTTTT

V gene: TRBV5-5
clone size: once
D gene: NA
J gene: TRBJ2-5
CDR3 protein: CASSQRAVQETQYF
CDR3 DNA: TGTGCCAGCAGCCAGAGGGCAGTTCAAGAGACCCAGTACTTC

V gene: TRBV13
clone size: NA
D gene: NA
J gene: TRBJ1-1
CDR3 protein: CASSPAGRQTEAFF
CDR3 DNA: TGTGCCAGCAGCCCAGCAGGGCGACAGACTGAAGCTTTCTTT

V gene: TRBV7-9
clone size: NA
D gene: TRBD1
J gene: TRBJ1-4
CDR3 protein: CASSRGQGSEKLFF
CDR3 DNA: TGTGCCAGCAGCCGCGGACAGGGGAGTGAAAAACTGTTTTTT

V gene: TRBV5-5
clone size: NA
D gene: NA
J gene: TRBJ1-3
CDR3 protein: CASSFPRAALPGNTIYF
CDR3 DNA: TGTGCCAGCAGCTTTCCCAGGGCCGCACTCCCTGGAAACACCATATATTTT

V gene: TRBV5-1
clone size: NA
D gene: TRBD2
J gene: TRBJ2-1
CDR3 protein: CASSLEIAGADEQFF
CDR3 DNA: TGCGCCAGCAGCTTGGAGATAGCGGGAGCCGATGAGCAGTTCTTC

V gene: TRBV19
clone size: NA
D gene: TRBD1
J gene: TRBJ1-1
CDR3 protein: CASSPTGIEAFF
CDR3 DNA: TGTGCCAGTAGCCCGACAGGGATTGAAGCTTTCTTT

V gene: TRBV24-1
clone size: NA
D gene: NA
J gene: TRBJ2-3
CDR3 protein: CATSDLRTSTDTQYF
CDR3 DNA: TGTGCCACCAGTGATTTGCGAACTAGCACAGATACGCAGTATTTT

V gene: TRBV30
clone size: NA
D gene: NA
J gene: TRBJ1-4
CDR3 protein: CALLLAGEKLFF
CDR3 DNA: TGTGCCTTGCTCCTAGCAGGTGAAAAACTGTTTTTT

V gene: TRBV18
clone size: NA
D gene: NA
J gene: TRBJ1-1
CDR3 protein: CASSPPTPGVSEAFF
CDR3 DNA: TGTGCCAGCTCACCACCTACGCCGGGAGTAAGTGAAGCTTTCTTT

V gene: TRBV7-2
clone size: NA
D gene: NA
J gene: TRBJ2-1
CDR3 protein: CASSGVGGNEQFF
CDR3 DNA: TGTGCCAGCAGTGGTGTGGGGGGTAATGAGCAGTTCTTC